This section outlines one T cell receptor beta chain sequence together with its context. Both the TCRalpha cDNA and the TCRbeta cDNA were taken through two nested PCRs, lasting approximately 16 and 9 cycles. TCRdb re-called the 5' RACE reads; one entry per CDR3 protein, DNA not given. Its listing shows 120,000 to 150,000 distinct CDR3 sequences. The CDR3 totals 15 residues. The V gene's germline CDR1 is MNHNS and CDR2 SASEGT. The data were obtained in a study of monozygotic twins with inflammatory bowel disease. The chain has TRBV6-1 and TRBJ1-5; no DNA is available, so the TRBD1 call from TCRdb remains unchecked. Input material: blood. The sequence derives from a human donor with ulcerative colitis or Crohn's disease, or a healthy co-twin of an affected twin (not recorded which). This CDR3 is CASRLQGMDNQPQHF.